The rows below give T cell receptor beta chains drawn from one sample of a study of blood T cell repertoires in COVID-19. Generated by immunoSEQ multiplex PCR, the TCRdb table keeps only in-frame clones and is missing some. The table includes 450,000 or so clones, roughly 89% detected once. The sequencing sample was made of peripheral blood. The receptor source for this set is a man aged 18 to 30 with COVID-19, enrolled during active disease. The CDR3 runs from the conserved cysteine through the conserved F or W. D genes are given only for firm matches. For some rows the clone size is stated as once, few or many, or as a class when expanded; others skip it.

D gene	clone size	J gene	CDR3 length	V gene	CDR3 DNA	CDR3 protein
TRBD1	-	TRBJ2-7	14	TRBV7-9	TGTGCCAGCAGCCTCGACAGGGGGTACCACGAGCAGTACTTC	CASSLDRGYHEQYF
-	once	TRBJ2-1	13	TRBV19	TGTGCCAGTAGGAGGACAGCCTCCAATGAGCAGTTCTTC	CASRRTASNEQFF
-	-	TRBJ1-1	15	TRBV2	TGTGCCAGCTCCGCGGGTCTGGAGGAGAACACTGAAGCTTTCTTT	CASSAGLEENTEAFF
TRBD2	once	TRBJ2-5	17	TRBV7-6	TGTGCCAGCAGTGACCGGGGAGCGGGGACTGTTCAAGAGACCCAGTACTTC	CASSDRGAGTVQETQYF
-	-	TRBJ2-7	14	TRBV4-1	TGCGCCAGCGCACGAAGCGGTTACTCCTACGAGCAGTACTTC	CASARSGYSYEQYF
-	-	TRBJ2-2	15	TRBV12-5	TGTGCTAGTGGCAATCGGACAGTTATCACCGGGGAGCTGTTTTTT	CASGNRTVITGELFF
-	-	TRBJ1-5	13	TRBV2	TGTGCCAGCAGTGAACTCAGGGATCAGCCCCAGCATTTT	CASSELRDQPQHF
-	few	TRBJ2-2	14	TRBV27	TGTGCCAGCAAACCGATAGCCGGCACCGGGGAGCTGTTTTTT	CASKPIAGTGELFF
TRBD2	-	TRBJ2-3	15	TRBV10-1	TGCGCCAGCAGTGGCGATAGCGGGAGCACAGATACGCAGTATTTT	CASSGDSGSTDTQYF
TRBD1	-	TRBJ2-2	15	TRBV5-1	TGCGCCAGCAGCCATACAGGGGAGAACACCGGGGAGCTGTTTTTT	CASSHTGENTGELFF
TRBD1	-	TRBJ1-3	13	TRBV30	TGTGCCTGGACAGGGGGTTTGGGAAACACCATATATTTT	CAWTGGLGNTIYF
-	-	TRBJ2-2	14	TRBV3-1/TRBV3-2	TGTGCCAGCAGCCAAGTGGAGGACACCGGGGAGCTGTTTTTT	CASSQVEDTGELFF
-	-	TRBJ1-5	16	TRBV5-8	TGTGCCAGCAGCTCCCATAGCGGCCTAAGCAATCAGCCCCAGCATTTT	CASSSHSGLSNQPQHF
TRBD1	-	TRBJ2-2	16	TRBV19	TGTGCCAGTAGACCCCGGACAGGGGTGGACACCGGGGAGCTGTTTTTT	CASRPRTGVDTGELFF
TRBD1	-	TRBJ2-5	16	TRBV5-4	TGTGCCAGCAGCCCCACCGGGACAGGGTCCGAAGAGACCCAGTACTTC	CASSPTGTGSEETQYF
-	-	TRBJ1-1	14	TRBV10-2	TGCGCCAGCAGTCACTCCCGACAGAACACTGAAGCTTTCTTT	CASSHSRQNTEAFF
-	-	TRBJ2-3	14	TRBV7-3	TGTGCCAGCAGCCACGGGATGAGCGGGGATACGCAGTATTTT	CASSHGMSGDTQYF
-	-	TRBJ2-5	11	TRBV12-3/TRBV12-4	TGTGCCAGCAGCTTGAGGGAGACCCAGTACTTC	CASSLRETQYF
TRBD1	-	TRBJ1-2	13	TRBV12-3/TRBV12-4	TGTGCCAGCACCGACAGGGACAGTGCTGGCTACACCTTC	CASTDRDSAGYTF
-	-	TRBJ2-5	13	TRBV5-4	TGTGCCAGCAGCTTCTCCGGGGAAGAGACCCAGTACTTC	CASSFSGEETQYF
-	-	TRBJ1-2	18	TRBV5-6	TGTGCCAGCAGCTTGGGGGGGCAGGTGGCAGGGCACAACTATGGCTACACCTTC	CASSLGGQVAGHNYGYTF
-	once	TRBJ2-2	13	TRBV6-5	TGTGCCAGCAGTCCCGTTTACACCGGGGAGCTGTTTTTT	CASSPVYTGELFF
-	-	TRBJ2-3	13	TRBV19	TGTGCCAGTAGTATGTTTATCGCAGATACGCAGTATTTT	CASSMFIADTQYF
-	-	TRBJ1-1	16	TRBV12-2	TGTGCAAGTCGCCTTGCCCCCGGGACTCCGAACACTGAAGCTTTCTTT	CASRLAPGTPNTEAFF
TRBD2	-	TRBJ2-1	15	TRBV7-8	TGTGCCAGCAGCTTAGCAGCGGGAGTGGGTAATGAGCAGTTCTTC	CASSLAAGVGNEQFF
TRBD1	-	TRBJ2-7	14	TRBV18	TGTGCCAGCTCACGACAGGGGGCGGTCGACGAGCAGTACTTC	CASSRQGAVDEQYF
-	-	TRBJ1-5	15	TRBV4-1	TGCGCCAGCAGCCGAGGCGATTATAGCAATCAGCCCCAGCATTTT	CASSRGDYSNQPQHF
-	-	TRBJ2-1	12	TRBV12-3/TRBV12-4	TGTGCCAGCAGTCCGATTTGGGAGGAGCAGTTCTTC	CASSPIWEEQFF
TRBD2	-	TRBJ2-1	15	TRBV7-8	TGTGCCAGCAGCCGGACTAGCGGGAGGGCGGATGAGCAGTTCTTC	CASSRTSGRADEQFF
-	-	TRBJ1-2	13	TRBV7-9	TGTGCCAGCAGCTTAGTGGGGGCAGGCCTTGGGGCCTTC	CASSLVGAGLGAF
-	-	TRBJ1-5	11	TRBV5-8	TGTGCCAGCAGCTTACTTCAGCCCCAGCATTTT	CASSLLQPQHF
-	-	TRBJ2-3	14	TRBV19	TGTGCCAGTAGTATTATGGGGGGTTTAGATACGCAGTATTTT	CASSIMGGLDTQYF
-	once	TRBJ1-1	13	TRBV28	TGTGCCAGCAGTTTTGACCGGGACACTGAAGCTTTCTTT	CASSFDRDTEAFF
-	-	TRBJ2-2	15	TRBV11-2	TGTGCCAGCAGCGCCTATTCAAGGAGCACCGGGGAGCTGTTTTTT	CASSAYSRSTGELFF
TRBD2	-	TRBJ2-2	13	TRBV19	TGTGCCAGTCACCACGGGGGGTCCGGGGAGCTGTTTTTT	CASHHGGSGELFF
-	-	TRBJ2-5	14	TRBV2	TGTGCCAGCAGACCTACCCACTCTCAAGAGACCCAGTACTTC	CASRPTHSQETQYF
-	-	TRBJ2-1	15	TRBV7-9	TGTGCCAGCAGTTTTTCAGGGCGCAAGGGTAATGAGCAGTTCTTC	CASSFSGRKGNEQFF
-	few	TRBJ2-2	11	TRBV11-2	TGTGCCAGCAGCTCTAGCGGGGAGCTGTTTTTT	CASSSSGELFF
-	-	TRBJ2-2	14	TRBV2	TGTGCCAGCAGTGAATCAGGGTACACCGGGGAGCTGTTTTTT	CASSESGYTGELFF
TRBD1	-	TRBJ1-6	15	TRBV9	TGTGCCAGCAGCGTAGCCGGACAGGGGGATTCACCCCTCCACTTT	CASSVAGQGDSPLHF
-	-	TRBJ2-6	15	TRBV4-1	TGCGCCAGCAGTCCTGGACAGACGGCTGCCAACGTCCTGACTTTC	CASSPGQTAANVLTF
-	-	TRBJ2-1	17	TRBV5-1	TGCGCCAGCAGAAACGTAACAGGTATGAGCTCCTACAATGAGCAGTTCTTC	CASRNVTGMSSYNEQFF
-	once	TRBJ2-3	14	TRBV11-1	TGTGCCAGCAGCTTACAACGGGCAGGGAATACGCAGTATTTT	CASSLQRAGNTQYF
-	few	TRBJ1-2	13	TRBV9	TGTGCCAGCGGATCGGGGGGAAGCCATGGCTACACCTTC	CASGSGGSHGYTF
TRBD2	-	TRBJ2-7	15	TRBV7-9	TGTGCCAGCAGCTTCATCACTAGCGACTCCTACGAGCAGTACTTC	CASSFITSDSYEQYF
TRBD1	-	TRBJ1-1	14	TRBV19	TGTGCCAGTAGAGCAGGGGGGCTGAACACTGAAGCTTTCTTT	CASRAGGLNTEAFF
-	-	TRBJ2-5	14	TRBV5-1	TGCGCCAGCAGTACCTCCGGGAGCCAAGAGACCCAGTACTTC	CASSTSGSQETQYF
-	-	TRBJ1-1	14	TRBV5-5	TGTGCCAGCAGCTTGTGGGGGGATAACACTGAAGCTTTCTTT	CASSLWGDNTEAFF